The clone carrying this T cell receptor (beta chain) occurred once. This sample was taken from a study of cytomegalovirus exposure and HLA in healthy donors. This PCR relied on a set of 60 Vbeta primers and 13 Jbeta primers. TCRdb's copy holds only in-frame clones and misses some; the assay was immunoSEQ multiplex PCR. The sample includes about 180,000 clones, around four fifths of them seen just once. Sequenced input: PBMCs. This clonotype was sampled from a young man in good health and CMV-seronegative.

The CDR3 DNA sequence: TGTGCCAGCAGTGACACTCAAGTAGTACAGCCCCAGCATTTT. This gives the protein CASSDTQVVQPQHF. The chain uses TRBV2 and TRBJ1-5, with D unclear. V lost 3 bases to trimming and J lost 7 bases, with 13 bases between them. The CDR3 runs to 14 residues. Germline V gene data show CDR1 as SNHLY and CDR2 as FYNNEI.